The 6 T cell receptor beta chains presented below share a single source sample, sequenced in a study of cytomegalovirus exposure and HLA in healthy donors. With 60 Vbeta and 13 Jbeta primers, the PCR was carried out. Here immunoSEQ multiplex PCR was the method, and the copy in TCRdb shows in-frame clones only, minus some. The sample lists about 160,000 clones, 82% seen once, with about 0.89% in the top ten. Input material: PBMCs. Receptor source: a girl between 2 and 10 years old in good health and CMV-seropositive.

CDR3 nucleotides: TGTGCCTGGGCCAGGTCAGATACGCAGTATTTT. Encoded protein: CAWARSDTQYF. The rearrangement links TRBV30 to TRBJ2-3; D is unresolved. Trimming stripped 5 bases from V and 4 bases from J, with 7 bases between. The CDR3 is 11 residues long. CDR1 is GTSNPN, CDR2 SVGIG, per germline (reference sequence).

This clone was seen a handful of times. The CDR3 nucleotides read TGTGCCTGGAGTTCGACAGGGGTGGTTGGAAACACCATATATTTT. Translated, it gives CAWSSTGVVGNTIYF. The chain recombines TRBV30 with TRBJ1-3; 8 bases agree with TRBD1. The CDR3 length is 15 residues. With 2 bases clipped from V and 3 bases from J, the junction kept 6 bases outside the gene matches. Germline-derived CDR1 and CDR2 are GTSNPN and SVGIG (reference sequence).

This CDR3 is CSVEQGMPTDTQYF. The CDR3 DNA sequence: TGCAGCGTTGAACAGGGGATGCCCACAGATACGCAGTATTTT. The chain recombines TRBV29-1 with TRBJ2-3; D might be TRBD1 (6 bases). V was pared by 2 bases and J by 2 bases, with 11 bases between. Germline CDR1 and CDR2: SQVTM and ANQGSEA. This CDR3 is 14 amino acids long.

The CDR3 DNA sequence: TGTGCCACAGGACAGACTATGAGCTCCTACGAGCAGTACTTC. Its protein product is CATGQTMSSYEQYF. V is TRBV6-5 and J is TRBJ2-7, with D possibly matching TRBD1 (6 bases). V was pared by 10 bases and J by 0 bases, with 16 bases between. The length of the CDR3 is 14 residues. Germline V gene data show CDR1 as MNHEY and CDR2 as SVGAGI.

This clone was counted a few times. V and J are TRBV6-1 and TRBJ2-7, with 10 positions matching TRBD2. Germline CDR1 MNHNS, CDR2 SASEGT. J lost 4 bases, V lost 1 base, and 4 bases had no gene match. The CDR3 sequence is 15 residues long. The CDR3 region has the DNA TGTGCCAGCAGTGAAGAAGTAGCGGGAGGTTACGAGCAGTACTTC. It is translated as CASSEEVAGGYEQYF.

The chain has TRBV4-1 and TRBJ2-7; TRBD2 matches 10 bases. Germline V CDR1 and CDR2: MGHRA, YSYEKL. The CDR3 has 15 amino acids. V shed 6 bases and J 2 bases; nucleotides not matched to a gene: 7. CDR3 protein: CASRQLTSGTYEQYF. The CDR3, as DNA: TGCGCCAGCAGACAGCTTACTAGCGGGACCTACGAGCAGTACTTC.